Reported below is one T cell receptor beta chain. Each CDR3 protein is one row after TCRdb ran MiXCR on the 5' RACE reads. This table holds about 350,000 distinct CDR3 sequences, under 15% found once. This specimen comes from a study of T cells after yellow fever vaccination. The germline gives CDR1 DFQATT, CDR2 SNEGSKA (reference sequence). The CDR3 spans 15 residues. Trimming removed 6 bases at V and 5 bases at J, with 21 bases between. The V gene is TRBV20-1, the J gene TRBJ2-3, with TRBD1 as a possible D gene (7 bases). The source is a young man who received the YFV17D yellow fever vaccine. Sequences were derived from CD4+ T cells sorted from PBMCs, sampled 15 days after the yellow fever booster vaccination. Here the CDR3 DNA reads TGCAGTGCAGCAGAACCGACAGGGAGGATAGATACGCAGTATTTT. It is translated as CSAAEPTGRIDTQYF.